Sequencing of this T cell receptor beta chain was carried out in a study of OX40 agonist ivuxolimab in advanced cancers. Study-wide context: Patients were treated with ivuxolimab, an agonistic anti-OX40 (CD134) antibody. Study findings and constraints: Expanded clones were, on average, more numerous in CD8+ T cells than in CD4+. Compared with others, partial responders at 0.1-3.0 mg/kg displayed clonal expansion among the lowest.

Some clones are missing from TCRdb's copy, which holds only in-frame ones; the method was immunoSEQ multiplex PCR. The data show more than 45,000 clones, around nine tenths seen once. Trimming stripped 3 bases from V and 4 bases from J, with 21 bases between. Germline loops: CDR1 MNHNS, CDR2 SASEGT. The CDR3 is 18 residues long. Concerning this clone: Its specificity is not known.

This material consisted of CD4+ or CD8+ T cells sorted from blood, taken in a trial of the OX40 agonist ivuxolimab. The J gene is TRBJ1-4, the V gene TRBV6-1; perhaps TRBD1 as D (5 bases). This sequence was found in an adult with an advanced solid tumor such as melanoma, head and neck, liver or kidney cancer. The CDR3 DNA is TGTGCCAGCAGTGATCGGACGGGAGGGACGGGATTTAATGAAAAACTGTTTTTT. This encodes CASSDRTGGTGFNEKLFF.